These 23 T cell receptor beta chains share one sample of origin, sequenced in a study of CD8 T cells in ankylosing spondylitis. TCRdb reanalysed the 5' RACE reads using MiXCR and keeps one entry per CDR3 protein. The data contain under 950,000 distinct CDR3 sequences, roughly 19% of them singletons. No antigen is known for these receptors. Overall study results and limits: What appeared characteristic of ankylosing spondylitis blood was a TCR beta motif of under 10 highly homologous variants.

The sample taken for sequencing was blood, either unsorted or a sorted T cell fraction (not recorded which). Receptors originate from a male donor with ankylosing spondylitis.

Of note for this clonotype: No DNA is shown, since the ends of the CDR3 on it are uncertain; the CDR3 is the one TCRdb lists. V and J are TRBV10-1 and TRBJ2-2; the tabulated D call, TRBD1, remains unverified against the DNA. Counting both end residues, the CDR3 totals 15 amino acids. Germline lookup yields CDR1 WNHNN and CDR2 SYGVQD (reference sequence). The CDR3 is CASRPGQGGPGSCFF.

The chain carries TRBV12-3 or TRBV12-4 and TRBJ2-5; D call uncertain. There are 15 residues in the CDR3. Trimming stripped 6 bases from V and 1 base from J, with 15 bases between. The CDR3, as DNA: TGTGCCAGCAGCACCCGCGACCAGTTCCAAGAGACCCAGTACTTC. Translating it yields CASSTRDQFQETQYF.

This clonotype was detected ten times or more. V is TRBV24-1 and J is TRBJ2-1; D is perhaps TRBD1 (5 bases). V lost 3 bases to trimming and J lost 0 bases, with 11 bases between them. The CDR3 totals 16 residues. From germline, CDR1 is KGHDR and CDR2 SFDVKD. The CDR3 reads CATSDPQGTSYNEQFF. The CDR3 DNA follows: TGTGCCACCAGTGATCCGCAGGGAACCTCCTACAATGAGCAGTTCTTC.

This clonotype was seen a handful of times. The chain combines TRBV4-1 with TRBJ2-5; TRBD2 agrees at 11 bases. The ends lost 2 bases at V and 8 bases at J; junction bases unmatched: 7. Germline V gene sequence: CDR1 MGHRA, CDR2 YSYEKL. This CDR3 is built from 15 residues. Here the CDR3 reads CASSQTSGGQGTQYF. In nucleotides, the CDR3 is TGCGCCAGCAGCCAAACTAGCGGGGGTCAGGGAACCCAGTACTTC.

V is TRBV10-3 and J is TRBJ1-2; D ambiguous. This CDR3 spans 13 amino acids. Germline V gene data show CDR1 as ENHRY and CDR2 as SYGVKD. With 0 bases removed from V and 4 bases from J, the gap between germline ends came to 6 bases. DNA for the CDR3: TGTGCCATCAGTGAGTCCGCCTCCTATGGCTACACCTTC. It is translated as CAISESASYGYTF.

The table lists this clonotype with a few counts. The chain couples TRBV5-1 to TRBJ1-1; D perhaps matches TRBD1 (5 bases). Germline CDR1 reads SGHRS; CDR2 reads YFSETQ. The CDR3 runs 16 residues. V lost 3 bases to trimming and J lost 1 base, with 16 bases between them. The CDR3 bases are TGCGCCAGCAGCTGGGGGAAGGGGAATTCGAACACTGAAGCTTTCTTT. It translates to CASSWGKGNSNTEAFF.

This chain uses TRBV30 with TRBJ2-3; no clear D gene. Germline CDR1 GTSNPN, CDR2 SVGIG (reference sequence). This CDR3 region has 13 residues. The V end lost 1 base, the J end lost 3 bases, and 8 bases lay between the germline ends. CDR3: CAWSGLETDTQYF. The CDR3 DNA follows: TGTGCCTGGAGTGGTCTAGAGACAGATACGCAGTATTTT. Looking up the rest from reference TRBV30 and TRBJ2-3 gives the full variable domain: SQTIHQWPATLVQPVGSPLSLECTVEGTSNPNLYWYRQAAGRGLQLLFYSVGIGQISSEVPQNLSASRPQDRQFILSSKKLLLSDSGFYLCAWSGLETDTQYFGPGTRLTVL.

This clonotype was seen more than once but under ten times. The chain is built from TRBV9 and TRBJ2-1; D is perhaps TRBD2 (6 bases). Germline V gene lookup returns CDR1 SGDLS and CDR2 YYNGEE. V gave up 4 bases and J gave up 14 bases, with 22 bases separating them. This CDR3 has 14 residues. The CDR3 nucleotides read TGTGCCAGCAGCCCGGGCCAGGGCGGGGTCGGAGAGTTCTTC. This translates into CASSPGQGGVGEFF.

The table lists this clonotype with a few counts. The chain employs TRBV9 and TRBJ2-1; D could derive from TRBD1 or TRBD2 (5 bases each). Trimming removed 0 bases from V and 7 bases from J, with 11 bases in between. Germline loops: CDR1 SGDLS, CDR2 YYNGEE. This CDR3 has 14 residues. The CDR3 is CASSVGSRENEQFF. CDR3 sequence (DNA): TGTGCCAGCAGCGTAGGGTCCAGGGAGAATGAGCAGTTCTTC.

This clonotype was seen a handful of times. The chain has TRBV5-6 and TRBJ1-5, with D uncertain. V was trimmed by 2 bases and J by 1 base, leaving 10 bases between them. The CDR3 extends over 15 amino acids. Germline values: CDR1 SGHDT, CDR2 YYEEEE. The CDR3 DNA reads as TGTGCCAGCAGCTTAGGACCCTGGAGCAATCAGCCCCAGCATTTT. This encodes CASSLGPWSNQPQHF. The whole variable domain, filled in from reference TRBV5-6 and TRBJ1-5, reads DAGVTQSPTHLIKTRGQQVTLRCSPKSGHDTVSWYQQALGQGPQFIFQYYEEEERQRGNFPDRFSGHQFPNYSSELNVNALLLGDSALYLCASSLGPWSNQPQHFGDGTRLSIL.

This chain uses TRBV2 with TRBJ2-1; 10 positions agree with TRBD2. Germline V gives CDR1 SNHLY, CDR2 FYNNEI. The CDR3 covers 14 residues. J gave up 7 bases and V 3 bases, and 3 bases lay outside the gene matches. The CDR3 DNA is TGTGCCAGCAGTGATAGGACTAGCGGAAATGAGCAGTTCTTC. Its translation is CASSDRTSGNEQFF.

This clonotype has only a few counts. The V gene is TRBV2, the J gene TRBJ2-7; 9 nucleotides agree with TRBD2. The V gene end was trimmed by 5 bases and the J gene end by 1 base; junction bases not matched to a gene: 6. The germline V gene has CDR1 SNHLY and CDR2 FYNNEI. The CDR3 contains 15 residues. The CDR3 sequence: CASSTGTSYSYEQYF. The CDR3 DNA sequence: TGTGCCAGCAGTACCGGGACTAGCTATTCCTACGAGCAGTACTTC.

The rearrangement links TRBV12-3 or TRBV12-4 to TRBJ2-3; D gene ambiguous. V was cut by 6 bases and J by 1 base, with 14 bases left in between. The length of the CDR3 is 15 residues. The CDR3 is CASRPEVAGTDTQYF. The DNA of the CDR3 is TGTGCCAGCAGGCCCGAGGTAGCCGGCACAGATACGCAGTATTTT.

This chain connects TRBV9 to TRBJ2-1; 10 nucleotides agree with TRBD2. The junction had 5 bases not matched to a gene; V was cut back by 0 bases and J by 8 bases. In germline, CDR1 is SGDLS, CDR2 YYNGEE. The CDR3 has 15 amino acids. The CDR3 nucleotides read TGTGCCAGCAGCGTAGTGGGGACTAGCGTGGATGAGCAGTTCTTC. It codes for CASSVVGTSVDEQFF.

This clonotype was seen a few times. V gene TRBV12-3 or TRBV12-4 combines with J gene TRBJ2-2, with D possibly being TRBD2 (8 bases). V dropped 10 bases and J dropped 4 bases, with 25 bases sitting between them. The CDR3 loop spans 17 amino acids. CDR3 sequence (DNA): TGTGCCACAGGGGGGGGCCCGCGGCGGGGGGTCACCGGGGAGCTGTTTTTT. Translation: CATGGGPRRGVTGELFF.

This clonotype was found a few times. V gene TRBV20-1 combines with J gene TRBJ1-1; maybe TRBD1 (6 bases). Germline V gives CDR1 DFQATT, CDR2 SNEGSKA (reference sequence). V gave up 3 bases and J gave up 1 base, with 15 bases separating them. The CDR3 has 15 amino acids. CDR3 sequence reads: CSARRGGLPNTEAFF. The CDR3 DNA sequence: TGCAGTGCTAGGAGGGGGGGACTCCCGAACACTGAAGCTTTCTTT.

This clonotype was counted between two and nine times. This sequence joins TRBV5-1 and TRBJ2-1; 9 nucleotides agree with TRBD2. CDR1 SGHRS and CDR2 YFSETQ come from the germline V gene. Germline trimming cut 0 bases from V and 4 bases from J; bases unmatched to any gene: 5. The CDR3 is made up of 16 amino acids. CDR3 DNA: TGCGCCAGCAGCTTGGGTTCTGCGGGAGGGTACAATGAGCAGTTCTTC. It encodes CASSLGSAGGYNEQFF.

This clonotype came up many times. The DNA is left out, because the CDR3 cannot be placed on it with certainty; the CDR3 is given as TCRdb lists it. V is TRBV7-2 and J is TRBJ2-1; TRBD2, the table's D call, lacks a check against the DNA. With termini counted, the CDR3 has 15 amino acids. Germline lookup yields CDR1 SGHTA and CDR2 FQGNSA. The CDR3 loop reads CASSFWASGTTISFF.

This clonotype came up a few times. V usage is TRBV30 and J usage is TRBJ2-7; 8 nucleotides match TRBD1. The CDR3 sequence is 13 residues long. V shed 2 bases, J shed 6 bases, and the junction held 6 bases outside the gene matches. Germline CDR1 and CDR2: GTSNPN and SVGIG (reference sequence). The CDR3 spells CAWSTTTGAEQYF. CDR3 DNA sequence: TGTGCCTGGAGTACAACGACAGGGGCCGAGCAGTACTTC.

V is TRBV28 and J is TRBJ2-1; 9 bases line up with TRBD2. This CDR3 region has 14 residues. V was clipped by 7 bases and J by 5 bases; unmatched bases: 6. In germline, CDR1 is MDHEN, CDR2 SYDVKM. CDR3 in DNA: TGTGCCAGCATCGCGGGAGGGGCGAACAATGAGCAGTTCTTC. It encodes CASIAGGANNEQFF.

For the CDR3, the DNA is TGTGCCAGCAGCTTCTCCCAGGGTCTGCATTCACCCCTCCACTTT. Its protein product is CASSFSQGLHSPLHF. The chain recombines TRBV7-2 with TRBJ1-6; a possible D gene is TRBD1 (5 bases). CDR3 size: 15 residues. CDR1 and CDR2 from the germline V gene are SGHTA and FQGNSA. V was pared by 3 bases and J by 8 bases, with 14 bases between.

The chain joins TRBV5-6 to TRBJ1-2; 11 bases agree with TRBD1. V lost 5 bases and J lost 10; bases outside the gene matches: 13. The CDR3 extends over 15 amino acids. CDR1 SGHDT and CDR2 YYEEEE come from the germline V gene. In DNA, the CDR3 is TGTGCCAGCAGGGCGAGGGGACAGGGGGATATGGCCTACACCTTC. Translating gives CASRARGQGDMAYTF.

V is TRBV7-8 and J is TRBJ1-2; D is unresolved. Germline lookup yields CDR1 SGHVS and CDR2 FQNEAQ. Deletions cut 7 bases from V and 8 bases from J, with 23 bases between. This CDR3 comprises 15 residues. The CDR3 nucleotides read TGTGCCAGCACCCCCATCTTAGCAACCCACTTCGGCTACACCTTC. Protein: CASTPILATHFGYTF.